This T cell receptor beta chain was documented in a study of Ad26.COV2.S vaccination and SARS-CoV-2 variants. Study results and caveats: Breadth of non-spike TCRs did not differ between vaccinees and placebo recipients.

As to treatment: over 15 received Ad26.COV2.S at low or high dose, single or two shots; roughly 5 received placebo; per-sample allocation not given. Following the first vaccine or placebo injection, samples were taken on day 63. On this clone itself: Its antigen is still unknown.

Trimming removed 5 bases from V and 10 bases from J, with 21 bases in between. The CDR3 runs 14 residues. Germline loops: CDR1 MDHEN, CDR2 SYDVKM. The repertoire was sequenced with immunoSEQ multiplex PCR; TCRdb's copy has only in-frame clones and lacks some. The table records hundreds of thousands of clones, 70% to 90% of them present only once. The receptor was derived from a person aged 18-60 years who received the Ad26.COV2.S COVID-19 vaccine or a placebo. The chain employs TRBV28 and TRBJ2-7; tentative D call: TRBD2 (6 bases). Sample: peripheral blood, taken in a trial of Ad26.COV2.S vaccine versus placebo. The CDR3 spells CASSLSAIGGGQYF. In nucleotides, the CDR3 is TGTGCCAGCAGTCTAAGCGCCATCGGGGGAGGTCAGTACTTC.